Below, 9 T cell receptor beta chains from the same sample are listed, as sequenced in a study of CD8 T cells in Susac syndrome. Reverse transcription used roughly 0.5 to 1 ug RNA and random hexamers. TCRdb called the immunoSEQ multiplex PCR reads again in MiXCR, with one record for every CDR3 protein. The sample consists of 200,000 to 250,000 distinct CDR3 sequences, approximately 94% of them appearing once. Specimen: CD4+ T cells from PBMCs. The origin of the receptors is a human donor with Susac syndrome.

This chain connects TRBV18 to TRBJ1-2; D is perhaps TRBD1 (5 bases). With 0 bases removed from V and 7 bases from J, the gap between germline ends came to 9 bases. The germline V gene has CDR1 KGHSH and CDR2 LQKENI. CDR3 length: 13 amino acids. The CDR3 DNA is TGTGCCAGCTCACCACCAGTCAGGGCTGGCTACACCTTC. The encoded protein is CASSPPVRAGYTF.

In this sample, this clonotype turned up once. V gene TRBV6-2 or TRBV6-3 combines with J gene TRBJ2-1; D is tentatively TRBD1 or TRBD2 (6 bases each). Germline CDR1 MNHEY, CDR2 SVGEGT. V lost 7 bases and J lost 12, with 19 bases in between. CDR3 length: 13 residues. The CDR3 here is CASTRTVEGGQFF. Here the CDR3 DNA reads TGTGCCAGCACCCGGACAGTGGAGGGAGGGCAGTTCTTC.

This rearrangement joins TRBV29-1 to TRBJ1-1, with D possibly being TRBD1 (6 bases). The germline CDR1 and CDR2 sequences are SQVTM and ANQGSEA. The CDR3 has 13 residues. Trimming removed 2 bases from V and 3 bases from J, with 10 bases in between. The CDR3 loop is CSVENRVDTEAFF. DNA of the CDR3: TGCAGCGTTGAAAACAGGGTGGACACTGAAGCTTTCTTT.

The chain combines TRBV29-1 with TRBJ2-2; D gene ambiguous. Germline CDR1 and CDR2: SQVTM and ANQGSEA. The CDR3 consists of 14 residues. Trimming removed 7 bases at V and 4 bases at J, with 16 bases between. The CDR3 reads CSGGLGDLTGELFF. DNA of the CDR3: TGCAGCGGTGGTTTGGGTGACCTCACCGGGGAGCTGTTTTTT.

In its sample, this clonotype was seen a few times. CDR3 protein: CASSTDRGGNTEAFF. The CDR3 coding sequence is TGTGCCAGCAGTACAGACAGGGGGGGGAACACTGAAGCTTTCTTT. The chain uses TRBV6-5 and TRBJ1-1; 9 bases align to TRBD1. Germline V lookup: CDR1 MNHEY, CDR2 SVGAGI. The CDR3 runs to 15 residues. V trimming: 5 bases; J trimming: 1 base; junction bases outside the gene matches: 5.

V is TRBV5-4 and J is TRBJ2-5; D uncertain. The CDR3 length is 13 residues. V was shortened by 1 base and J by 5 bases, with 9 bases between the two germline ends. CDR1 SGHNT and CDR2 YYREEE come from the germline V gene (reference sequence). The CDR3 nucleotides read TGTGCCAGCAGCTTGTACAACGGGGAGACCCAGTACTTC. Its translation is CASSLYNGETQYF.

This clonotype was counted once. The chain combines TRBV20-1 with TRBJ2-5; D not certain. CDR3 length: 12 amino acids. From germline, CDR1 is DFQATT and CDR2 SNEGSKA (reference sequence). With 3 bases removed from V and 5 bases from J, the gap between germline ends came to 10 bases. The CDR3 bases are TGCAGTGCTAGGCTGGGCTCGGAGACCCAGTACTTC. Amino acid sequence: CSARLGSETQYF.

The gene calls are TRBV6-5 and TRBJ2-7; D is possibly TRBD1 (5 bases). Trimming took 6 bases from V and 0 from J, leaving 12 bases between them. CDR3 length: 14 residues. The germline V gene encodes CDR1 MNHEY and CDR2 SVGAGI. The DNA of the CDR3 is TGTGCCAGCAGAAAGACAGTAACCTCCTACGAGCAGTACTTC. Residues: CASRKTVTSYEQYF.

The genes are TRBV5-4 and TRBJ2-5, with D tentatively TRBD1 (5 bases). V lost 7 bases and J 2 bases, leaving 15 bases between the germline ends. Germline CDR1 SGHNT, CDR2 YYREEE (reference sequence). The CDR3 is 14 amino acids. The CDR3: CASSPSQEQETQYF. In DNA form, the CDR3 reads TGTGCCAGCTCACCTTCACAGGAACAAGAGACCCAGTACTTC.